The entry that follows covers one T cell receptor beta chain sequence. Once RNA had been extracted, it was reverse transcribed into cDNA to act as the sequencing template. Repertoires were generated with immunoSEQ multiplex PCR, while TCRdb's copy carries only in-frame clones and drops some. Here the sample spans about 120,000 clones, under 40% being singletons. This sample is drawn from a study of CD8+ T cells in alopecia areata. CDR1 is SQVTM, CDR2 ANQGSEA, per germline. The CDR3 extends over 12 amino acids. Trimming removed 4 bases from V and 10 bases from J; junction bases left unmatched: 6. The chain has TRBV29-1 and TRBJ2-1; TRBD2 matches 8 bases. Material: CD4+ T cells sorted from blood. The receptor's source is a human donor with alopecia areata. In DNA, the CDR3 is TGCAGCGTTGGAGCCGGGGGGGAAGAGCAGTTCTTC. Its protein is CSVGAGGEEQFF.